The sequence of this T cell receptor (beta chain) was determined in a study of OX40 agonist ivuxolimab in advanced cancers. Repertoires were generated with immunoSEQ multiplex PCR, while TCRdb's copy carries only in-frame clones and drops some. The sample includes some 40,000 clones, 60% to 85% of them seen just once. CDR1 and CDR2 from the germline V gene are SGHTA and FQGTGA. The CDR3 has 15 amino acids. V lost 2 bases, J lost 6 bases, and 14 bases lay in between. The rearrangement joins TRBV7-3 to TRBJ1-5, with D possibly matching TRBD1 (5 bases). The material was CD4+ or CD8+ T cells sorted from blood, obtained in a trial of the OX40 agonist ivuxolimab. This TCR derives from an adult with an advanced solid tumor such as melanoma, head and neck, liver or kidney cancer. CDR3 protein: CASSLGTMAVQPQHF. The CDR3 nucleotides are TGTGCCAGCAGCTTAGGGACCATGGCTGTTCAGCCCCAGCATTTT.